This T cell receptor beta chain was observed in a study of shared clonotypes between healthy human individuals (dated by TCRdb to 2019 to 2021). Background on the whole study: Two women and a few men aged 18 to 49 years were included in the cohort. To estimate repertoire size and how much clonotypes are shared between individuals, the study performed deep sequencing of blood TCR repertoires from 4 to 6 healthy adults. Different laboratories and diverse techniques were used to prepare libraries and sequence TCR repertoires, to increase sequencing depth and limit assay-specific biases. Between about 0.8 and 9 billion PBMCs per donor were obtained by leukapheresis. Per donor, three plates each were used for CD4 naive and CD4 memory, two for CD8 naive, and one for CD8 memory.

In regard to this clone: Its cognate antigen has yet to be identified. Per-nucleotide qualities are absent, and no much larger clonotype sits a single base away.

Using the deep immunoSEQ assay, TCR CDR3 regions were amplified from genomic DNA by multiplex PCR. Extracted genomic DNA from each cell subset was distributed evenly across all wells of several immunoSEQ 96-well plates, and each plate was treated as a replicate. For sorted subsets, about 220 ng of genomic DNA, equivalent to some 30,000 T cell genomes, went into each replicate PCR. Purified libraries were quantified with a Qubit 3.0 fluorometer, sized on a Bioanalyzer 2100, and re-quantified with the KAPA Library Quantification kit. Each immunoSEQ 96-well plate was sequenced on its own single-read 150-cycle Illumina NextSeq 550 flow cell. In the original analysis: Because the immunoSEQ output included only junctional sequences and no quality scores, the filtering could not be the same as the filtering used for full-length reads. To assign V/J genes and CDR3, sequences were annotated against IMGT germline references using PyIR, a Python wrapper for IgBLAST v1.9. Reads were removed for weak V/J assignments (E-value above 1e-6), missing CDR3, stop codons, out-of-frame junctions, or ambiguous translated residues. V3J clonotypes were defined as sequences sharing the same inferred V gene, J gene, and CDR3 amino acid sequence. The percentage overlap between two repertoires was calculated by dividing the number of shared unique clonotypes by the size of the smaller repertoire. Three approaches were used to assess repertoire richness: RTK rarefaction, the Chao1 estimator, and Recon v2.1 estimates of unobserved clonotypes. For all TCRbeta clonotypes obtained by the gDNA method from a handful of donors, generation probabilities were computed with OLGA. Imported from immuneACCESS, the table was reduced by TCRdb to in-frame sequences with V and J called. These copies leave out some clones; in studies compared against another copy, an unresolved V gene accounts for under half, and the cause of the remainder is not known. V, J and clone size derive from that table, while D and trimming were established from the DNA sequence. The sample has approximately 1.5 million clones on record, about 98% of them singletons. The ten biggest clones cover around 0.45% of the sample.

Healthy HIV-negative adults with no recently reported acute infections or vaccinations were included as donors. All donors were Caucasian adults living in Nashville, Tennessee, USA. CD4+ T cells were enriched through magnetic negative selection, after which naive cells were positively selected on CD45RA and the remaining negative fraction served as the memory subset. Blood was collected by leukapheresis, and PBMCs were isolated by Ficoll-Histopaque density gradient centrifugation and then cryopreserved in liquid nitrogen vapor phase. Analytical flow cytometry was used to check the purity and quantity of each magnetically sorted T cell population. Genomic DNA was isolated from each sorted fraction and quantified by UV absorbance on a Nanodrop 2000c. Overall results and qualifications from the work: Naive subsets generally had larger estimated clonotype richness than memory subsets did. Compared with non-shared clonotypes, clonotypes shared by all four sorted-subset donors had higher generation probabilities. Because the study included a small number of donors, the genetic and exposure-history diversity represented was limited. Pairwise subsampling indicated that sequencing depth was expected to affect the degree of clonotype sharing among donors. Rarefaction of sorted-subset datasets indicated incomplete sequencing despite the large sequencing depth. Sampling was restricted to blood, and TCR repertoires in tissues likely differ from the TCR repertoires found in blood. Sharing across a handful of donors was observed for 5% to 6.5% of naive CD4, under 4% of naive CD8, about 2.5% of memory CD4, and roughly 0.43% of memory CD8 clonotypes.

Sequencing input: naive CD4+ T cells sorted from blood. Interpreted using the paper, the cell subset or site label stands for: CD45RA+ positively selected. This sequence was found in a man younger than 45 in good health.

The CDR3 protein is CASSVAGLKGTDTQYF. The bases read TGTGCCAGCAGCGTAGCCGGGCTCAAAGGGACAGATACGCAGTATTTT. The chain couples TRBV9 to TRBJ2-3; no confident D gene assignment can be made. V loses 0 bases, J loses 3 bases, and the germline ends lie 14 bases apart. Sequences SGDLS (CDR1) and YYNGEE (CDR2) are obtained from the germline V gene. From cysteine to phenylalanine, the CDR3 is 16 amino acids long. CDR3 DNA only is kept here, 48 bases in frame from base 1.